These 31 T cell receptor beta chains came from one sample sequenced in a study of blood T cell repertoires in COVID-19. Sequencing used immunoSEQ multiplex PCR; TCRdb keeps in-frame clones, though not all of them. The sample lists about 220,000 clones, around 84% seen once, with approximately 5.1% in the top ten. Sequenced input: peripheral blood. Every receptor here comes from a woman aged 55-70 years who had recovered from COVID-19.

This clone was found once. The chain has TRBV30 and TRBJ2-7; D is perhaps TRBD1 (6 bases). Germline CDR1 and CDR2: GTSNPN and SVGIG (reference sequence). This CDR3 contains 11 residues. The V and J ends lost 1 base and 5 bases respectively, with 6 bases between them. Here the CDR3 DNA reads TGTGCCTGGAGTGGGGGGCACGAGCAGTACTTC. The encoded protein is CAWSGGHEQYF.

A note on this clone: The same CDR3 can be traced to other DNA sequences in this sample. The DNA of the CDR3 is TGTGCCAGCAGCCTGGGGGCGGATACGCAGTATTTT. This translates into CASSLGADTQYF. This chain joins TRBV7-3 and TRBJ2-3; D possibly corresponds to TRBD1 (6 bases). V lost 5 bases and J 6 bases, leaving 9 bases between the germline ends. Germline V lookup: CDR1 SGHTA, CDR2 FQGTGA. The length of the CDR3 is 12 residues. The variable domain in full, with the rest retrieved from reference TRBV7-3 and TRBJ2-3, is GAGVSQTPSNKVTEKGKYVELRCDPISGHTALYWYRQSLGQGPEFLIYFQGTGAADDSGLPNDRFFAVRPEGSVSTLKIQRTERGDSAVYLCASSLGADTQYFGPGTRLTVL.

V usage is TRBV9 and J usage is TRBJ1-1; D remains ambiguous. Germline CDR1 and CDR2: SGDLS and YYNGEE. This CDR3 comprises 14 residues. Deletions cut 4 bases from V and 8 bases from J, with 18 bases between. The CDR3 nucleotides are TGTGCCAGCAGCCTATGGCCTGGGAGAGGAGAAGCTTTCTTT. Translated, it gives CASSLWPGRGEAFF. Based on the CDR3 plus reference TRBV9 and TRBJ1-1, the full variable domain is DSGVTQTPKHLITATGQRVTLRCSPRSGDLSVYWYQQSLDQGLQFLIQYYNGEERAKGNILERFSAQQFPDLHSELNLSSLELGDSALYFCASSLWPGRGEAFFGQGTRLTVV.

The chain employs TRBV5-1 and TRBJ2-7; 10 bases map to TRBD2. The ends lost 4 bases at V and 2 bases at J; junction bases unmatched: 21. In germline, CDR1 is SGHRS, CDR2 YFSETQ. The CDR3 is 20 residues long. In DNA form, the CDR3 reads TGCGCCAGCAGCCCGACCCCTGGTAGCGGGGGGTTGCGTACCCCCTACGAGCAGTACTTC. Its translation: CASSPTPGSGGLRTPYEQYF.

V and J are TRBV5-1 and TRBJ1-1, with D tentatively TRBD1 (5 bases). V gave up 3 bases and J gave up 0 bases, with 9 bases separating them. CDR1 SGHRS and CDR2 YFSETQ come from the germline V gene. This CDR3 contains 14 residues. This CDR3 reads CASSSKTVNTEAFF. DNA of the CDR3: TGCGCCAGCAGCTCAAAGACAGTGAACACTGAAGCTTTCTTT.

The V call is TRBV5-1, the J call TRBJ2-3; possibly TRBD1 for D (6 bases). Germline V gene data show CDR1 as SGHRS and CDR2 as YFSETQ. Trimming took off 0 bases at V and 2 bases at J, with 13 bases between the two ends. The CDR3 spans 16 residues. In nucleotides, the CDR3 is TGCGCCAGCAGCTTGGGCTACAGGGTAGACACAGATACGCAGTATTTT. This gives the protein CASSLGYRVDTDTQYF.

This clone was counted a few times. The chain has TRBV5-5 and TRBJ2-7, with 8 bases identical to TRBD1. Germline assignment: CDR1 SGHKS and CDR2 YYEKEE (reference sequence). The V gene end was trimmed by 0 bases and the J gene end by 2 bases; junction bases not matched to a gene: 1. The CDR3 loop spans 14 amino acids. The CDR3 protein is CASSLGTGPYEQYF. CDR3 coding DNA: TGTGCCAGCAGCTTGGGGACAGGGCCCTACGAGCAGTACTTC.

This CDR3 reads CASSLVHRGQGTYGYTF. The CDR3 DNA sequence: TGTGCCAGCAGCTTAGTTCATAGGGGACAGGGTACCTATGGCTACACCTTC. The J gene is TRBJ1-2, the V gene TRBV7-2; 9 positions match TRBD1. Germline CDR1 and CDR2: SGHTA and FQGNSA. V trimming: 1 base; J trimming: 4 bases; junction bases outside the gene matches: 10. CDR3 length equals 17 residues.

The chain links TRBV15 to TRBJ2-1; TRBD1 might be the D (6 bases). The CDR3 has 14 amino acids. V shed 5 bases and J shed 3 bases, with 11 bases lying between them. The germline gives CDR1 LNHNV, CDR2 YYDKDF (reference sequence). CDR3: CATSARDNYNEQFF. The CDR3 DNA reads TGTGCCACCAGCGCCCGGGACAACTACAATGAGCAGTTCTTC.

The chain joins TRBV5-5 to TRBJ2-1; 10 bases match TRBD2. The CDR3 consists of 14 residues. The germline V gene has CDR1 SGHKS and CDR2 YYEKEE (reference sequence). V lost 0 bases, J lost 9 bases, and 3 bases stayed unmatched. Here the CDR3 reads CASSLAASGGEQFF. For the CDR3, the DNA is TGTGCCAGCAGCTTGGCGGCTAGCGGGGGTGAGCAGTTCTTC.

This clone was detected many times. The chain joins TRBV4-1 to TRBJ1-2; maybe TRBD1 (6 bases). The germline V gene encodes CDR1 MGHRA and CDR2 YSYEKL. The CDR3 sequence is 14 residues long. Trimming pared 4 bases from V and 6 bases from J, leaving 15 bases between. The CDR3 here is CASSRFTGFHGYTF. DNA for the CDR3: TGCGCCAGCAGCCGTTTCACAGGGTTCCATGGCTACACCTTC.

The V gene is TRBV5-1, the J gene TRBJ2-5, with a weak D call TRBD2 (6 bases). This CDR3 region has 13 residues. Trimming took 4 bases from V and 1 from J, leaving 8 bases between them. Germline V gives CDR1 SGHRS, CDR2 YFSETQ. The CDR3 region is CASSREVQETQYF. The CDR3 bases are TGCGCCAGCAGCAGGGAGGTCCAAGAGACCCAGTACTTC.

The genes are TRBV5-1 and TRBJ2-5, with D perhaps matching TRBD2 (5 bases). V lost 0 bases and J lost 5, with 20 bases in between. From germline, CDR1 is SGHRS and CDR2 YFSETQ. The CDR3 contains 17 residues. CDR3 residues: CASSLGIERLASETQYF. DNA of the CDR3: TGCGCCAGCAGCTTGGGTATAGAAAGGCTAGCCTCTGAGACCCAGTACTTC.

The chain joins TRBV7-2 to TRBJ2-5, with D hard to call. CDR1 and CDR2 from the germline V gene are SGHTA and FQGNSA. This CDR3 contains 14 residues. The ends were cut back, 1 base at V and 5 bases at J, with 11 bases in the middle. The CDR3, as DNA: TGTGCCAGCAGCTTAGACCCGGGTGTGGAGACCCAGTACTTC. Protein: CASSLDPGVETQYF.

The chain uses TRBV7-2 and TRBJ1-2; D may be TRBD1 (5 bases). The germline V and J ends were trimmed by 5 bases and 4 bases, with 17 bases remaining between them. CDR1 and CDR2 (germline): SGHTA, FQGNSA. The CDR3 spans 15 residues. The chain's CDR3 is CASSISRGLLYGYTF. CDR3 bases: TGTGCCAGCAGCATAAGTCGGGGACTCCTCTATGGCTACACCTTC. Complete variable domain (other parts from reference TRBV7-2 and TRBJ1-2): GAGVSQSPSNKVTEKGKDVELRCDPISGHTALYWYRQSLGQGLEFLIYFQGNSAPDKSGLPSDRFSAERTGGSVSTLTIQRTQQEDSAVYLCASSISRGLLYGYTFGSGTRLTVV.

The CDR3 loop is CASSMGGGPDTQYF. CDR3 sequence (DNA): TGTGCCAGTAGTATGGGGGGGGGCCCAGATACGCAGTATTTT. The J gene is TRBJ2-3, the V gene TRBV19; D is possibly TRBD2 (7 bases). V was trimmed by 3 bases and J by 4 bases, leaving 11 bases between them. This CDR3 region has 14 residues. Per germline, CDR1 LNHDA and CDR2 SQIVND (reference sequence).

V is TRBV9 and J is TRBJ2-5; TRBD2 aligns across 10 bases. V shed 4 bases, J shed 0 bases, and the junction held 9 bases outside the gene matches. Per germline, CDR1 SGDLS and CDR2 YYNGEE. The CDR3 sequence is 17 residues long. In DNA, the CDR3 is TGTGCCAGCAGCCTTAGTGGGACTAGCGCGTACCAAGAGACCCAGTACTTC. It yields the protein CASSLSGTSAYQETQYF.

In this sample, this clone turned up once. The chain carries TRBV6-2 or TRBV6-3 and TRBJ1-5, with D uncertain. Germline lookup yields CDR1 MNHEY and CDR2 SVGEGT. The CDR3 extends over 18 amino acids. Trimming removed 2 bases at V and 1 base at J, with 18 bases between. CDR3 sequence: CASSYGQEGSVSNQPQHF. CDR3 nucleotides: TGTGCCAGCAGTTACGGCCAGGAGGGTAGCGTGAGCAATCAGCCCCAGCATTTT.

The chain employs TRBV5-6 and TRBJ1-3; the D is unclear. Germline CDR1 SGHDT, CDR2 YYEEEE. CDR3 length equals 18 residues. V lost 2 bases, J lost 0 bases, and 18 bases lay in between. The CDR3 bases are TGTGCCAGCAGCTTCACCCAACCGATACTGCGCTCTGGAAACACCATATATTTT. The encoded protein is CASSFTQPILRSGNTIYF.

The CDR3 is CASSFPDRGNTEAFF. The CDR3, as DNA: TGTGCCAGCAGCTTCCCAGACAGGGGAAACACTGAAGCTTTCTTT. This sequence joins TRBV13 and TRBJ1-1; 8 positions match TRBD1. Per germline, CDR1 PRHDT and CDR2 FYEKMQ (reference sequence). The CDR3 sequence is 15 residues long. The ends lost 3 bases at V and 2 bases at J; junction bases unmatched: 5.

The rearrangement links TRBV7-2 to TRBJ1-2; D perhaps matches TRBD1 (6 bases). V lost 4 bases and J lost 7, with 25 bases in between. The CDR3 runs 17 residues. Germline V gene data show CDR1 as SGHTA and CDR2 as FQGNSA. The CDR3: CASSSTPDPGQGSGYTF. For the CDR3, the DNA is TGTGCCAGCAGCTCCACCCCAGACCCGGGACAAGGAAGTGGCTACACCTTC.

This sequence joins TRBV2 and TRBJ1-5; tentatively, D is TRBD1 (5 bases). The V and J ends lost 3 bases and 3 bases respectively, with 12 bases between them. Germline V gene data show CDR1 as SNHLY and CDR2 as FYNNEI. The CDR3 spans 15 residues. CDR3 DNA: TGTGCCAGCAGTGATGCAGGGTTTAACAATCAGCCCCAGCATTTT. Translating gives CASSDAGFNNQPQHF.

This rearrangement joins TRBV3-1 (or the pseudogene TRBV3-2) to TRBJ1-1, with D perhaps matching TRBD1 (6 bases). V lost 0 bases to trimming and J lost 11 bases, with 13 bases between them. The CDR3 loop spans 13 amino acids. CDR1 is LGHDT and CDR2 is YNNKEL in the germline V gene (reference sequence). Here the CDR3 DNA reads TGTGCCAGCAGCCAAGAGGGGGGGCTTGGGGCTTTCTTT. This translates into CASSQEGGLGAFF.

The J gene is TRBJ2-7, the V gene TRBV18; 10 positions match TRBD1. After removal of 6 bases from V and 6 bases from J, the junction contained 8 bases not matched to a gene. In germline, CDR1 is KGHSH, CDR2 LQKENI. The CDR3 covers 14 residues. The CDR3 DNA sequence: TGTGCCAGCTCTGGGGGACAGGGGTGGACCGAGCAGTACTTC. Amino acid sequence: CASSGGQGWTEQYF.

For the CDR3, the DNA is TGTGCCAGCAGCCGGACTAGCGGGGGAAGCACAGATACGCAGTATTTT. Amino acid sequence: CASSRTSGGSTDTQYF. V gene TRBV3-1 (or the pseudogene TRBV3-2) combines with J gene TRBJ2-3, with 13 bases identical to TRBD2. This CDR3 comprises 16 residues. After removal of 4 bases from V and 0 bases from J, the junction contained 1 base not matched to a gene. Germline V gene data show CDR1 as LGHDT and CDR2 as YNNKEL (reference sequence).

This sequence joins TRBV10-3 and TRBJ2-2; 7 bases match TRBD1. V lost 4 bases, J lost 7 bases, and 12 bases stayed unmatched. The CDR3 covers 16 residues. Germline V gene lookup returns CDR1 ENHRY and CDR2 SYGVKD. The CDR3 DNA reads as TGTGCCATCAGTGGGGGCCCGACAGGGAGCGGCGGGGAGCTGTTTTTT. Its translation: CAISGGPTGSGGELFF.

The chain joins TRBV3-1 (or the pseudogene TRBV3-2) to TRBJ2-1; D call uncertain. V gave up 1 base and J gave up 2 bases, with 12 bases separating them. CDR1 LGHDT and CDR2 YNNKEL come from the germline V gene (reference sequence). The length of the CDR3 is 16 residues. The CDR3, as DNA: TGTGCCAGCAGCCAAGTGCAGGCCACAACCTACAATGAGCAGTTCTTC. This encodes CASSQVQATTYNEQFF.

This clone occurred once. The chain joins TRBV7-9 to TRBJ2-2; 7 bases are a match to TRBD1. This CDR3 comprises 16 residues. Germline lookup yields CDR1 SEHNR and CDR2 FQNEAQ (reference sequence). The V segment lost 5 bases and the J segment 4 bases; nucleotides outside the gene matches: 10. The CDR3 reads CASSEGAWGSTGELFF. In DNA, the CDR3 is TGTGCCAGCAGCGAGGGGGCGTGGGGTAGCACCGGGGAGCTGTTTTTT.

The chain joins TRBV7-8 to TRBJ1-4; D not resolved. The germline V and J ends were trimmed by 2 bases and 10 bases, with 5 bases remaining between them. Germline V lookup: CDR1 SGHVS, CDR2 FQNEAQ. The CDR3 totals 11 residues. The CDR3 bases are TGTGCCAGCAGCTTACGGGGAAAACTGTTTTTT. Its protein is CASSLRGKLFF. Together with reference TRBV7-8 and TRBJ1-4, the CDR3 gives the full variable domain: GAGVSQSPRYKVAKRGQDVALRCDPISGHVSLFWYQQALGQGPEFLTYFQNEAQLDKSGLPSDRFFAERPEGSVSTLKIQRTQQEDSAVYLCASSLRGKLFFGSGTQLSVL.

As DNA, the CDR3 is TGCGCCAGCAGCCAAGGCGGACTAGCGGGGGGACTTAATATTCAGTACTTC. This sequence encodes CASSQGGLAGGLNIQYF. The chain links TRBV4-1 to TRBJ2-4, with 14 bases that match TRBD2. The V gene end was trimmed by 1 base and the J gene end by 10 bases; junction bases not matched to a gene: 9. The CDR3 totals 17 residues. Germline V gene sequence: CDR1 MGHRA, CDR2 YSYEKL.

The chain carries TRBV3-1 (or the pseudogene TRBV3-2) and TRBJ1-2; no clear D. The CDR3 runs to 15 residues. Germline V gene sequence: CDR1 LGHDT, CDR2 YNNKEL (reference sequence). V was shortened by 3 bases and J by 0 bases, with 11 bases between the two germline ends. CDR3 residues: CASSQDYRANYGYTF. In DNA form, the CDR3 reads TGTGCCAGCAGCCAGGATTACAGAGCTAACTATGGCTACACCTTC.